This paragraph covers one T cell receptor beta chain sequence. The data are from a study of cytomegalovirus exposure and HLA in healthy donors. Generated by immunoSEQ multiplex PCR, the TCRdb table keeps only in-frame clones and is missing some. The table includes over 150,000 clones, roughly 89% detected once. The sequenced sample was PBMCs. The sequence came from a woman younger than 30 in good health and CMV-seropositive.

CDR3 nucleotide sequence: TGTGCCAGCAGCTCCCGGGACACTGAAGCTTTCTTT. It translates to CASSSRDTEAFF. The J gene is TRBJ1-1, the V gene TRBV7-9, with D unresolved. V lost 4 bases and J lost 3, with 6 bases in between. Germline V lookup: CDR1 SEHNR, CDR2 FQNEAQ (reference sequence). There are 12 residues in the CDR3.